These 30 T cell receptor beta chains originate from one sample sequenced in a study of blood T cell repertoires in COVID-19. Profiling relied on immunoSEQ multiplex PCR, and the TCRdb table lists in-frame clones only, not all of them. The sample has 65,000 to 90,000 clones, roughly 80% seen once. Source material: peripheral blood. These receptors were obtained from a woman of 80 years or more with active or convalescent COVID-19.

This chain uses TRBV4-2 with TRBJ2-7, with TRBD2 matching 9 bases. The length of the CDR3 is 15 residues. Germline-derived CDR1 and CDR2 are LGHNA and YNFKEQ. The junction had 4 bases not matched to a gene; V was cut back by 1 base and J by 3 bases. CDR3 in amino acids: CASSQGSGSGYEQYF. CDR3 bases: TGTGCCAGCAGCCAAGGTAGCGGGAGTGGCTACGAGCAGTACTTC.

The V call is TRBV12-3 or TRBV12-4, the J call TRBJ1-2; D possibly corresponds to TRBD1 (6 bases). The CDR3 loop spans 13 amino acids. V lost 6 bases to trimming and J lost 8 bases, with 16 bases between them. Here the CDR3 reads CASSPGQDMGYTF. CDR3 sequence (DNA): TGTGCCAGCAGCCCGGGACAAGATATGGGCTACACCTTC.

The chain couples TRBV10-2 to TRBJ2-1, with TRBD2 matching over 8 bases. The CDR3 consists of 14 residues. V shed 8 bases, J shed 9 bases, and the junction held 12 bases outside the gene matches. Germline values: CDR1 WSHSY, CDR2 SAAADI. CDR3 loop: CASLESGGAGEQFF. The CDR3 region has the DNA TGCGCCAGCCTCGAGTCCGGGGGGGCCGGTGAGCAGTTCTTC.

This clone has more than one count but fewer than ten. The rearrangement uses TRBV7-9 and TRBJ2-7; D perhaps matches TRBD2 (6 bases). Trimming pared 1 base from V and 7 bases from J, leaving 11 bases between. The CDR3 covers 13 residues. The germline V gene has CDR1 SEHNR and CDR2 FQNEAQ (reference sequence). This CDR3 is CASSLVLAREQYF. The CDR3 DNA reads TGTGCCAGCAGCTTAGTTCTAGCGAGGGAGCAGTACTTC.

This chain connects TRBV28 to TRBJ1-2; TRBD1 matches at 8 bases. Germline trimming cut 6 bases from V and 7 bases from J; bases unmatched to any gene: 4. The CDR3 sequence is 12 residues long. In germline, CDR1 is MDHEN, CDR2 SYDVKM. CDR3 sequence: CASSVGQGGYTF. The CDR3 nucleotides are TGTGCCAGCAGCGTCGGACAGGGTGGCTACACCTTC.

The J gene is TRBJ2-2, the V gene TRBV2; the match to TRBD2 covers 8 bases. The germline V gene has CDR1 SNHLY and CDR2 FYNNEI. Losses at the gene ends were 7 bases for V and 2 bases for J; bases not matched to a gene: 6. This CDR3 is 15 amino acids long. The CDR3 spells CASKQAGVNTGELFF. The DNA of the CDR3 is TGTGCCAGCAAACAAGCGGGGGTAAACACCGGGGAGCTGTTTTTT.

V usage is TRBV5-1 and J usage is TRBJ1-2; weak D call: TRBD1 (5 bases). Germline CDR1 reads SGHRS; CDR2 reads YFSETQ. Deletions cut 4 bases from V and 8 bases from J, with 12 bases between. This CDR3 contains 12 residues. The CDR3 region has the DNA TGCGCCAGCAGCCAAGGGGATCGGGGCTACACCTTC. It translates to CASSQGDRGYTF.

This rearrangement joins TRBV30 to TRBJ2-2, with D hard to call. Per the germline V gene, CDR1 is GTSNPN and CDR2 is SVGIG (reference sequence). There are 12 residues in the CDR3. The V end lost 4 bases, the J end lost 6 bases, and 9 bases lay between the germline ends. In DNA, the CDR3 is TGTGCCTGGAATCGGAGCCCCGGGGAGCTGTTTTTT. The encoded protein is CAWNRSPGELFF. The variable domain in full, with the rest retrieved from reference TRBV30 and TRBJ2-2, is SQTIHQWPATLVQPVGSPLSLECTVEGTSNPNLYWYRQAAGRGLQLLFYSVGIGQISSEVPQNLSASRPQDRQFILSSKKLLLSDSGFYLCAWNRSPGELFFGEGSRLTVL.

The rearrangement uses TRBV7-2 and TRBJ1-2; D ambiguous. Per germline, CDR1 SGHTA and CDR2 FQGNSA. The CDR3 covers 15 residues. The V and J ends lost 5 bases and 4 bases respectively, with 17 bases between them. CDR3 nucleotide sequence: TGTGCCAGCAGCCCGTACGGCCGGGATTTCTATGGCTACACCTTC. This translates into CASSPYGRDFYGYTF.

The J gene is TRBJ2-2, the V gene TRBV5-4, with 9 bases that match TRBD1. This CDR3 has 15 amino acids. CDR1 is SGHNT, CDR2 YYREEE, per germline (reference sequence). The trim removed 5 bases at V and 5 bases at J, leaving 7 bases unmatched. The CDR3, as DNA: TGTGCCAGCAGTTCCGACAGGGGGTGGACCGGGGAGCTGTTTTTT. This sequence encodes CASSSDRGWTGELFF.

This clone was found a few times. The V call is TRBV5-6, the J call TRBJ2-3, with D perhaps TRBD2 (6 bases). The V end was cut by 4 bases, the J end by 2 bases, with 17 bases between. From germline, CDR1 is SGHDT and CDR2 YYEEEE. The CDR3 is made up of 16 amino acids. The CDR3 loop is CASSLPHGGYTDTQYF. Here the CDR3 DNA reads TGTGCCAGCAGCCTGCCTCATGGAGGGTACACAGATACGCAGTATTTT.

The genes are TRBV11-2 and TRBJ2-1; D is undetermined. CDR3 length equals 14 residues. Germline lookup yields CDR1 SGHAT and CDR2 FQNNGV. Trimming stripped 0 bases from V and 4 bases from J, with 7 bases between. The CDR3 sequence: CASSLDRYYNEQFF. CDR3 in DNA: TGTGCCAGCAGCTTAGATCGGTATTACAATGAGCAGTTCTTC. Variable domain in full (rest from reference TRBV11-2 and TRBJ2-1): EAGVAQSPRYKIIEKRQSVAFWCNPISGHATLYWYQQILGQGPKLLIQFQNNGVVDDSQLPKDRFSAERLKGVDSTLKIQPAKLEDSAVYLCASSLDRYYNEQFFGPGTRLTVL.

The V gene is TRBV5-1, the J gene TRBJ2-1; the D gene is possibly TRBD1 (6 bases). The CDR3 extends over 16 amino acids. Trimming removed 4 bases at V and 2 bases at J, with 16 bases between. Germline CDR1 and CDR2: SGHRS and YFSETQ. CDR3 DNA: TGCGCCAGCAGCCTTAACTCCGGGACACCCTACAATGAGCAGTTCTTC. It yields the protein CASSLNSGTPYNEQFF.

The chain combines TRBV6-4 with TRBJ2-2; 7 positions match TRBD1. This CDR3 region has 13 residues. The germline V gene has CDR1 MRHNA and CDR2 SNTAGT. V was pared by 6 bases and J by 6 bases, with 4 bases of the junction left unmatched. The DNA for the CDR3 is TGTGCCAGCAGCACAGGGGCGTCCGGGGAGCTGTTTTTT. This gives the protein CASSTGASGELFF.

This chain connects TRBV30 to TRBJ2-5; a weak D match, TRBD2 (6 bases). The CDR3 is 16 amino acids. Trimming took off 2 bases at V and 4 bases at J, with 20 bases between the two ends. In germline, CDR1 is GTSNPN, CDR2 SVGIG (reference sequence). DNA of the CDR3: TGTGCCTGGAGTATGTCCGGGACTCCCGGTCTAGAGACCCAGTACTTC. Protein product: CAWSMSGTPGLETQYF.

The J gene is TRBJ2-7, the V gene TRBV7-6; TRBD1 aligns across 8 bases. The V gene end was trimmed by 1 base and the J gene end by 2 bases; junction bases not matched to a gene: 4. Germline-derived CDR1 and CDR2 are SGHVS and FNYEAQ. The CDR3 totals 15 residues. CDR3 coding DNA: TGTGCCAGCAGCTTAGGACCGGGACAGGCCTACGAGCAGTACTTC. The encoded protein is CASSLGPGQAYEQYF.

This clone is termed medium-sized (0.01 to 0.1%). This chain links TRBV6-5 with TRBJ1-4; a weak D match, TRBD1 (5 bases). The CDR3 length is 14 residues. V lost 6 bases and J 8 bases, leaving 16 bases between the germline ends. Germline lookup yields CDR1 MNHEY and CDR2 SVGAGI. The CDR3 sequence: CASRVTGIGEKLFF. For the CDR3, the DNA is TGTGCCAGCAGGGTAACAGGAATTGGGGAAAAACTGTTTTTT.

J is TRBJ2-3 and V is TRBV7-9; D is unresolved. There are 16 residues in the CDR3. Looked up from germline, CDR1 is SEHNR and CDR2 is FQNEAQ (reference sequence). Trimming pared 0 bases from V and 4 bases from J, leaving 14 bases between. The CDR3 DNA sequence: TGTGCCAGCAGCTTAGCCCTCGGAGCCCTATCAGATACGCAGTATTTT. It yields the protein CASSLALGALSDTQYF.

The rearrangement joins TRBV5-5 to TRBJ1-1; D remains ambiguous. V was cut by 0 bases and J by 1 base, with 16 bases left in between. CDR3 length: 17 residues. Germline V gene sequence: CDR1 SGHKS, CDR2 YYEKEE (reference sequence). CDR3 in DNA: TGTGCCAGCAGCTTGGTTAAAGCGAGCCACTGGAACACTGAAGCTTTCTTT. It is translated as CASSLVKASHWNTEAFF. Based on the CDR3 plus reference TRBV5-5 and TRBJ1-1, the full variable domain is DAGVTQSPTHLIKTRGQQVTLRCSPISGHKSVSWYQQVLGQGPQFIFQYYEKEERGRGNFPDRFSARQFPNYSSELNVNALLLGDSALYLCASSLVKASHWNTEAFFGQGTRLTVV.

This rearrangement joins TRBV18 to TRBJ1-1, with D unclear. The length of the CDR3 is 15 residues. Germline-derived CDR1 and CDR2 are KGHSH and LQKENI. V was clipped by 3 bases and J by 1 base, with 12 bases between them. CDR3 protein: CASSPGQASNTEAFF. The CDR3 DNA follows: TGTGCCAGCTCACCGGGCCAGGCTTCGAACACTGAAGCTTTCTTT.

This clone occurred a few times. The chain employs TRBV9 and TRBJ2-1; tentative D call: TRBD2 (6 bases). The CDR3 loop spans 16 amino acids. The V end lost 4 bases, the J end lost 10 bases, and 24 bases lay between the germline ends. Per the germline V gene, CDR1 is SGDLS and CDR2 is YYNGEE. The CDR3 spells CASSSFGRDLGGEQFF. CDR3 bases: TGTGCCAGCAGCTCCTTTGGCCGGGATCTCGGGGGAGAGCAGTTCTTC.

This clone has just a few counts. The V call is TRBV7-9, the J call TRBJ2-1, with D perhaps matching TRBD2 (5 bases). There are 14 residues in the CDR3. V was trimmed by 5 bases and J by 7 bases, leaving 15 bases between them. Germline V lookup: CDR1 SEHNR, CDR2 FQNEAQ (reference sequence). CDR3 region: CASSTPGIRNEQFF. CDR3 DNA sequence: TGTGCCAGCAGCACCCCCGGGATTAGGAATGAGCAGTTCTTC.

V gene TRBV10-1 combines with J gene TRBJ1-5; D possibly corresponds to TRBD1 (6 bases). V lost 6 bases, J lost 1 base, and 19 bases lay in between. This CDR3 spans 17 amino acids. Germline CDR1 WNHNN, CDR2 SYGVQD (reference sequence). This CDR3 is CASSPKWNRASNQPQHF. The CDR3 DNA reads TGCGCCAGCAGCCCCAAGTGGAACAGGGCGAGCAATCAGCCCCAGCATTTT.

The chain couples TRBV27 to TRBJ2-1; 11 nucleotides agree with TRBD2. The germline gives CDR1 MNHEY, CDR2 SMNVEV (reference sequence). This CDR3 comprises 16 residues. V shed 5 bases and J 2 bases; nucleotides not matched to a gene: 5. CDR3 region: CASSPSTSGTYNEQFF. For the CDR3, the DNA is TGTGCCAGCAGTCCCTCGACTAGCGGGACCTACAATGAGCAGTTCTTC.

This clone is classed as medium-sized. This sequence joins TRBV6-2 or TRBV6-3 and TRBJ1-2, with D possibly matching TRBD1 (5 bases). Germline V CDR1 and CDR2: MNHEY, SVGEGT. Trimming left V 5 bases short and J 4 bases short, with 8 bases between. The CDR3 has 12 amino acids. This CDR3 reads CASSRQSYGYTF. The CDR3, as DNA: TGTGCCAGCAGTCGACAGTCCTATGGCTACACCTTC.

The chain is built from TRBV2 and TRBJ1-2, with D uncertain. V lost 0 bases, J lost 8 bases, and 4 bases lay in between. This CDR3 contains 11 residues. The germline V gene encodes CDR1 SNHLY and CDR2 FYNNEI. The CDR3 DNA follows: TGTGCCAGCAGTGAAGCGCGGGGCTACACCTTC. It specifies CASSEARGYTF.

V usage is TRBV10-3 and J usage is TRBJ1-4; 9 nucleotides align to TRBD1. Per germline, CDR1 ENHRY and CDR2 SYGVKD. This CDR3 has 16 amino acids. Trimming removed 9 bases from V and 6 bases from J; junction bases left unmatched: 14. The CDR3 loop is CAIKPGQGISDEKLFF. The CDR3 DNA is TGTGCCATAAAGCCGGGACAGGGAATTTCCGATGAAAAACTGTTTTTT.

This clone was seen repeatedly, ten times or more. V gene TRBV9 combines with J gene TRBJ1-4; 8 positions agree with TRBD1. Germline values: CDR1 SGDLS, CDR2 YYNGEE. Germline trimming cut 3 bases from V and 4 bases from J; bases unmatched to any gene: 5. The CDR3 is 15 amino acids. This CDR3 reads CASSAGQVDNEKLFF. In DNA, the CDR3 is TGTGCCAGCAGCGCGGGACAGGTCGATAATGAAAAACTGTTTTTT.

The CDR3 here is CASSYSTLALTYEQYF. DNA of the CDR3: TGTGCCAGCAGTTACTCAACTCTAGCACTTACCTACGAGCAGTACTTC. This chain links TRBV6-2 or TRBV6-3 with TRBJ2-7; a possible D gene is TRBD2 (5 bases). CDR1 and CDR2 from the germline V gene are MNHEY and SVGEGT. The V end lost 0 bases, the J end lost 2 bases, and 14 bases lay between the germline ends. CDR3 length: 16 residues.

The table lists this clone with a count of one. The chain couples TRBV5-1 to TRBJ2-1; 9 bases line up with TRBD2. The CDR3 covers 16 residues. CDR1 and CDR2 (germline): SGHRS, YFSETQ. J gave up 6 bases and V 3 bases, and 10 bases lay outside the gene matches. CDR3 nucleotides: TGCGCCAGCAGCTCCGGGGGGCTAGCGGGGATCAATGAGCAGTTCTTC. This translates into CASSSGGLAGINEQFF.